This note documents a single T cell receptor beta chain sequence. The antigen remains unidentified. Sequencing used immunoSEQ multiplex PCR; TCRdb keeps in-frame clones, though not all of them. Of 150,000 or so clones in the sample, 80% to 95% were seen once. The data were taken from a study of T cell responses to AZD1222 COVID-19 vaccine. Study results and limitations: Among the donors, most were white British and more were female, and clonal diversity was possibly underestimated. Nearly half of spike-specific TCRs reportedly target variant regions that are unmutated in the B.1.351 and B.1.1.7 variants. Along spike, vaccine-associated CD4 TCRs were found throughout, with dominance at 160-218 and 743-854. Only a handful of AZD1222 recipients were seropositive at baseline.

Sequencing used peripheral blood, obtained 28 days after the second AZD1222 dose. The clonotype comes from an adult who received the AZD1222 COVID-19 vaccine.

Here the CDR3 reads CASSLSGWGHSPLHF. Here the CDR3 DNA reads TGTGCCAGCAGTTTGTCAGGATGGGGACATTCACCCCTCCACTTT. V usage is TRBV28 and J usage is TRBJ1-6, with TRBD1 as a possible D gene (5 bases). Germline-derived CDR1 and CDR2 are MDHEN and SYDVKM. The CDR3 loop spans 15 amino acids. Trimming cost V 3 bases and J 8 bases, with 14 bases left between them.